This T cell receptor beta chain stems from a study of blood T cells in healthy people across ages. Study-wide results and caveats: One million T cells yielded diversity estimates that were considered underestimates.

Combining a sample-barcoded 5' primer with a J-beta primer mix, a second PCR ran for roughly 6 to 12 cycles. TCRdb reprocessed the 5' RACE reads with MiXCR, giving one entry per CDR3 protein. The data contain about 1.8 million distinct CDR3 sequences, roughly 52% of them singletons. There are a few counts of this clonotype. Its antigen is undetermined. Sequencing was performed on blood. The source of this sequence is a woman in her thirties or forties in good health.

The DNA for the CDR3 is TGCAGTGCTAGAGATCTGCTTAGGAATCAGCAGTTCTTC. This gives the protein CSARDLLRNQQFF. The gene calls are TRBV20-1 and TRBJ2-1; no clear D gene. The CDR3 is 13 residues long. Germline V CDR1 and CDR2: DFQATT, SNEGSKA (reference sequence). V was cut by 0 bases and J by 11 bases, with 14 bases left in between.